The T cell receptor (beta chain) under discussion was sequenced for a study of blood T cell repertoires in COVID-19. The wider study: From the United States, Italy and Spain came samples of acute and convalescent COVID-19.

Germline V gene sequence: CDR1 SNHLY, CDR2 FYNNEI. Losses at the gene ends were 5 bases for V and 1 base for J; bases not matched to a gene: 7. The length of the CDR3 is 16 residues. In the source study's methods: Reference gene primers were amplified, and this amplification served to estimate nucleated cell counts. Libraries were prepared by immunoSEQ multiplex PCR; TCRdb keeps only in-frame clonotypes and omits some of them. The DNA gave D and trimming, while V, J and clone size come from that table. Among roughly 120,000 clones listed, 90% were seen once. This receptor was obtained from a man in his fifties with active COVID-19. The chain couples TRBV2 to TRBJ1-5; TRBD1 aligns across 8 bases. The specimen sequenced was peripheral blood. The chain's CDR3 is CASSKQGERSNQPQHF. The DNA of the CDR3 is TGTGCCAGCAGTAAACAGGGGGAGCGGAGCAATCAGCCCCAGCATTTT.